Below are 2 T cell receptor beta chains sequenced from a single sample in a study of technical replicates of blood from a handful of donors (dated by TCRdb to the late 2010s). The library was prepared using the immunoSEQ multiplex PCR assay. TCRdb stores this immuneACCESS table with in-frame sequences only. Part of the clones is absent; in the studies checked, under half of the shortfall reflects unresolved V genes, and no reason is known for the rest. The sample yields about 70,000 clones; roughly nine tenths were counted once. Clones ranked in the top ten supply over 3.5% of the sample. Sequenced sample: PBMCs. These receptors all stem from a human donor in good health. Some clones in this sample may be carry-over from other donors' samples.

The chain employs TRBV19 and TRBJ1-1; D gene uncertain. This CDR3 contains 12 residues. The germline CDR1 and CDR2 sequences are LNHDA and SQIVND (reference sequence). V was trimmed by 4 bases and J by 1 base, leaving 4 bases between them. CDR3 in DNA: TGTGCCAGTAGTACCAGGAACACTGAAGCTTTCTTT. Translated, it gives CASSTRNTEAFF.

The V call is TRBV15, the J call TRBJ2-7; possibly TRBD1 for D (5 bases). This CDR3 has 14 residues. Germline loops: CDR1 LNHNV, CDR2 YYDKDF (reference sequence). The V end was cut by 0 bases, the J end by 5 bases, with 11 bases between. CDR3: CATSRDRGRNEQYF. The CDR3 DNA sequence: TGTGCCACCAGCAGAGATAGGGGAAGGAACGAGCAGTACTTC.